This T cell receptor beta chain was sequenced in a study of blood T cell repertoires in COVID-19. On the study more broadly: Specimens from acute and convalescent COVID-19 originated in the United States, Italy and Spain. T cells, B-cell-depleted T cells, or PBMCs provided the cDNA or gDNA that served as material.

This clone has more than one count but fewer than ten. In the original workflow: Estimation of nucleated cell counts relied on the amplification of reference gene primers. Method: immunoSEQ multiplex PCR; TCRdb's copy keeps in-frame clones and lacks some. D and trimming were read from the DNA, whereas the V and J calls and clone size are those reported in that table. The data hold about 120,000 clones, with approximately 81% observed a single time. Germline CDR1 reads LGHNA; CDR2 reads YSLEER. The CDR3 consists of 16 residues. V was pared by 3 bases and J by 6 bases, with 21 bases between. The TCR sequence derives from a man aged 55 to 70 with acute or convalescent COVID-19. This chain links TRBV4-3 with TRBJ2-7, with D maybe TRBD2 (5 bases). Sample: peripheral blood. In DNA, the CDR3 is TGCGCCAGCAGCCAGGAACCTCCCCCAGCGGTGGGCGAGCAGTACTTC. Translated, it gives CASSQEPPPAVGEQYF.